A selection of T cell receptor beta chains follows, all from one sample in a study of identical twins. TCRdb redid the calling of the 5' RACE reads with MiXCR, one entry per CDR3 protein. This table has 540,000 or so distinct CDR3 sequences, around 24% appearing once. The same sample was also studied in work on yellow fever vaccine responses in identical twins.

Sequenced sample: CD4+ T cells sorted from blood. Every receptor here comes from a woman aged 18-35 years in good health. Both conserved end residues are part of each CDR3. A D gene is named only where the DNA matches it firmly. The size entry is marked missing in some rows and otherwise reads once, few, many or a size class.

d_call j_call clone_size v_call cdr3_aa cdr3_nt
NA TRBJ2-1 NA TRBV5-1 CASSPTILSSYNEQFF TGCGCCAGCAGCCCAACGATCCTAAGCTCCTACAATGAGCAGTTCTTC
TRBD1 TRBJ2-3 NA TRBV27 CASSCPPGQSHTDTQYF TGTGCCAGCAGTTGTCCTCCGGGACAGAGTCACACAGATACGCAGTATTTT
TRBD2 TRBJ2-1 NA TRBV11-2 CASSSKSGTSGTNEQFF TGTGCCAGCAGCTCCAAGTCCGGGACTAGCGGGACCAATGAGCAGTTCTTC
TRBD2 TRBJ2-1 few TRBV7-9 CASSFFSGSWGNEQFF TGTGCCAGCAGCTTCTTTAGCGGGAGTTGGGGCAATGAGCAGTTCTTC
NA TRBJ2-2 NA TRBV5-1 CASSERITGELFF TGCGCCAGCAGCGAAAGAATAACCGGGGAGCTGTTTTTT
TRBD2 TRBJ2-1 few TRBV28 CASRPLAGGSGEQFF TGTGCCAGCAGGCCTCTAGCGGGTGGGTCTGGTGAGCAGTTCTTC
TRBD1 TRBJ2-2 NA TRBV20-1 CSARLRQGASGELFF TGCAGTGCTAGGCTACGACAGGGGGCGTCCGGGGAGCTGTTTTTT
TRBD1 TRBJ2-1 NA TRBV7-6 CASSLAGTGVVFEQFF TGTGCCAGCAGCTTAGCAGGGACAGGGGTTGTGTTTGAGCAGTTCTTC
TRBD2 TRBJ2-1 once TRBV4-1 CASSTTSGGLRNEQFF TGCGCCAGCAGCACCACTAGCGGGGGCTTAAGGAATGAGCAGTTCTTC
TRBD2 TRBJ2-1 NA TRBV28 CASSTGTSGKGYEQFF TGTGCCAGCAGTACCGGGACTAGCGGGAAGGGGTATGAGCAGTTCTTC
NA TRBJ2-7 many TRBV20-1 CSARDPGAGEQYF TGCAGTGCTAGAGATCCAGGGGCGGGCGAGCAGTACTTC
NA TRBJ2-5 once TRBV29-1 CSVVAVRVPQETQYF TGCAGCGTTGTGGCAGTTAGAGTCCCCCAAGAGACCCAGTACTTC
TRBD2 TRBJ2-1 NA TRBV28 CASEGSSGRYNEQFF TGTGCCAGCGAGGGGTCTAGCGGCAGATACAATGAGCAGTTCTTC
TRBD1 TRBJ1-2 once TRBV6-1 CASGQGVYYGYTF TGTGCCAGCGGACAGGGGGTTTACTATGGCTACACCTTC
TRBD2 TRBJ2-2 NA TRBV5-1 CASSLDPSGGTGELFF TGCGCCAGCAGCTTGGATCCTAGCGGGGGCACCGGGGAGCTGTTTTTT
NA TRBJ2-7 few TRBV12-3/TRBV12-4 CASSFGGAEQYF TGTGCCAGCAGTTTCGGCGGGGCCGAGCAGTACTTC
NA TRBJ1-1 few TRBV4-1 CASSQGRTEAFF TGCGCCAGCAGCCAAGGACGCACTGAAGCTTTCTTT
TRBD2 TRBJ2-5 few TRBV6-1 CATRRSGTRGETQYF TGTGCCACCCGACGTTCCGGGACTAGAGGAGAGACCCAGTACTTC
NA TRBJ2-1 NA TRBV10-1 CASSDVGNEQFF TGCGCCAGCAGTGACGTGGGCAATGAGCAGTTCTTC
TRBD1 TRBJ2-7 few TRBV7-8 CASSLRPGQISYEQYF TGTGCCAGCAGCTTACGGCCGGGACAGATCAGTTACGAGCAGTACTTC
TRBD1 TRBJ1-1 few TRBV7-9 CASSPGTGGPTEAFF TGTGCCAGCAGCCCCGGGACAGGGGGCCCCACTGAAGCTTTCTTT
NA TRBJ2-1 NA TRBV24-1 CATSDPQGRLGNEQFF TGTGCCACCAGTGACCCACAGGGGAGGTTGGGCAATGAGCAGTTCTTC
NA TRBJ1-6 NA TRBV12-3/TRBV12-4 CASSLQGERSPLHF TGTGCCAGCAGTCTTCAGGGAGAGAGATCACCCCTCCACTTT
NA TRBJ2-2 NA TRBV4-1 CASSQASRDTGELFF TGCGCCAGCAGCCAAGCCTCCCGGGACACCGGGGAGTTGTTTTTT
NA TRBJ2-5 few TRBV18 CASSPGRAQETQYF TGTGCCAGCTCACCGGGACGGGCCCAAGAGACCCAGTACTTC
TRBD1 TRBJ2-5 few TRBV4-1 CASSHPGTGGTQYF TGCGCCAGCAGCCACCCCGGGACAGGGGGGACCCAGTACTTC
NA TRBJ2-3 many TRBV5-1 CASSFGQSTDTQYF TGCGCCAGCAGCTTTGGACAGTCCACAGATACGCAGTATTTT
TRBD2 TRBJ2-1 NA TRBV24-1 CATSDPTGGRAYEQFF TGTGCCACCAGTGATCCTACTGGCGGGAGGGCCTATGAGCAGTTCTTC
TRBD2 TRBJ2-1 many TRBV12-3/TRBV12-4 CASRGLAGFNEQFF TGTGCCAGCAGAGGACTAGCGGGGTTCAATGAGCAGTTCTTC
NA TRBJ1-2 NA TRBV6-5 CASWQGRGYTF TGTGCCAGCTGGCAGGGCCGTGGCTACACCTTC
NA TRBJ2-2 NA TRBV28 CASSLRGPFTGELFF TGTGCCAGCAGTTTAAGGGGTCCGTTCACCGGGGAGCTGTTTTTT
NA TRBJ2-7 few TRBV6-1 CASRPRGGTYEQYF TGTGCCAGCAGACCAAGGGGGGGAACCTACGAGCAGTACTTC
NA TRBJ1-1 NA TRBV29-1 CSVRGDVTEAFF TGCAGCGTCCGGGGGGACGTCACTGAAGCTTTCTTT
TRBD2 TRBJ2-3 few TRBV11-2 CASSWTSGATTQYF TGTGCCAGCAGCTGGACTAGCGGAGCTACTACGCAGTATTTT
NA TRBJ2-2 NA TRBV12-3/TRBV12-4 CASSLWGSSNTGELFF TGTGCCAGCAGTTTGTGGGGCTCATCGAACACCGGGGAGCTGTTTTTT
NA TRBJ1-1 NA TRBV6-4 CASSEQSNTEAFF TGTGCCAGCAGTGAACAGTCGAACACTGAAGCTTTCTTT
TRBD2 TRBJ2-5 NA TRBV9 CASSQVASGGAYQETQYF TGTGCCAGCAGCCAAGTGGCTAGCGGGGGGGCCTACCAAGAGACCCAGTACTTC
NA TRBJ2-2 NA TRBV4-1 CASSQGLGTFTGELFF TGCGCCAGCAGCCAAGGCCTCGGGACATTCACCGGGGAGCTGTTTTTT
NA TRBJ1-5 NA TRBV5-1 CASSPVGGGQPQHF TGCGCCAGCAGCCCGGTTGGGGGCGGTCAGCCCCAGCATTTT
NA TRBJ1-6 NA TRBV7-8 CASSLVGAGLKNSPLHF TGTGCCAGCAGCTTAGTGGGGGCAGGTCTAAAAAATTCACCCCTCCACTTT
NA TRBJ2-7 once TRBV2 CASRSPLYEQYF TGTGCCAGCAGGTCCCCGCTGTACGAGCAGTACTTC
TRBD2 TRBJ2-5 NA TRBV27 CASSLLTSGDKKQETQYF TGTGCCAGCAGTTTACTGACTAGCGGGGATAAAAAACAAGAGACCCAGTACTTC
NA TRBJ2-7 NA TRBV4-1 CASSQASVGGPYEQYF TGCGCCAGCAGCCAAGCCTCAGTTGGGGGCCCCTACGAGCAGTACTTC
NA TRBJ1-4 NA TRBV20-1 CSARGGGQGTNEKLFF TGCAGTGCTAGAGGGGGGGGGCAGGGAACTAATGAAAAACTGTTTTTT
NA TRBJ2-1 few TRBV18 CASSQTQGRYNEQFF TGTGCCAGCTCACAGACACAGGGGAGGTACAATGAGCAGTTCTTC
TRBD2 TRBJ2-1 NA TRBV29-1 CSALSSGTSGGRGMNEQFF TGCAGCGCCCTTTCTTCCGGGACTAGCGGGGGGCGAGGGATGAATGAGCAGTTCTTC
NA TRBJ2-3 NA TRBV5-1 CASSLSARWGTDTQYF TGCGCCAGCAGCTTGTCGGCTAGATGGGGCACAGATACGCAGTATTTT
NA TRBJ1-1 few TRBV2 CASSDRFMNTEAFF TGTGCCAGCAGTGACCGATTCATGAACACTGAAGCTTTCTTT
TRBD1 TRBJ2-5 NA TRBV20-1 CSAWSNRDSQETQYF TGCAGTGCCTGGTCGAACCGGGACAGTCAAGAGACCCAGTACTTC
NA TRBJ2-1 NA TRBV2 CASSEKFSYNEQFF TGTGCCAGCAGTGAAAAATTCTCCTACAATGAGCAGTTCTTC
TRBD1 TRBJ2-1 many TRBV12-3/TRBV12-4 CASSRTGREQFF TGTGCCAGCAGCCGGACAGGACGTGAGCAGTTCTTC
TRBD1 TRBJ1-5 many TRBV12-3/TRBV12-4 CASRGTGNQPQHF TGTGCCAGCAGGGGGACAGGCAATCAGCCCCAGCATTTT
NA TRBJ2-1 few TRBV5-1 CASGSTVSNEQFF TGCGCCAGCGGATCAACGGTGTCCAATGAGCAGTTCTTC
NA TRBJ2-5 few TRBV20-1 CSASVETQYF TGCAGTGCTAGTGTTGAGACCCAGTACTTC
NA TRBJ2-5 NA TRBV4-2 CASSQERIQETQYF TGTGCCAGCAGCCAAGAACGGATACAAGAGACCCAGTACTTC
TRBD1 TRBJ1-2 few TRBV10-3 CAVGTADNYGYTF TGTGCCGTCGGGACAGCCGATAACTATGGCTACACCTTC